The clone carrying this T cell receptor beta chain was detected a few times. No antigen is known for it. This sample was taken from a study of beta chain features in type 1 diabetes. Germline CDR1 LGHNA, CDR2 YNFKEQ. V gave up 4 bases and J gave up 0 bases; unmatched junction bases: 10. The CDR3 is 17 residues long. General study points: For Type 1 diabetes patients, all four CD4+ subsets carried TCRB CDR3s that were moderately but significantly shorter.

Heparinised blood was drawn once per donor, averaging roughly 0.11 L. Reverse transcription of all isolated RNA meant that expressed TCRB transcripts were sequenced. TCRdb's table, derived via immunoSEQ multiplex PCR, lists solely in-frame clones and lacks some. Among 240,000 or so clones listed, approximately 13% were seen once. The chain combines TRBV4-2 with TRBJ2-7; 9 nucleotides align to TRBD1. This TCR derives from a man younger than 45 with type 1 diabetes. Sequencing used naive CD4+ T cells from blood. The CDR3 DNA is TGTGCCAGCAGCCCAAGGGAAGGGACAGGGTACTCCTACGAGCAGTACTTC. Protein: CASSPREGTGYSYEQYF.